This T cell receptor beta chain stems from a study of memory CD4+ T cells and cytomegalovirus serostatus. The study, taken as a whole, reports: CMV serostatus prediction reached median AUC 0.95, or 0.91 with US-trained model.

Single viable CD3+CD4+CD8-CD45RO+ cells were sorted as the memory CD4+ T cells. Data came from immunoSEQ multiplex PCR; TCRdb stores just in-frame clones and leaves some out. The table lists 25,000 to 30,000 clones, 70% to 80% of them singletons, with around 0.66% in the top ten. Only a few counts were recorded for this clone. Its target is not known. This CDR3 region has 13 residues. With 4 bases removed from V and 1 base from J, the gap between germline ends came to 10 bases. CDR1 is SQVTM, CDR2 ANQGSEA, per germline. Sequences were obtained from memory CD4+ T cells from blood. The clonotype comes from an adult in good health and CMV-seronegative. The chain employs TRBV29-1 and TRBJ1-1; no clear D. CDR3 in amino acids: CSVARHTNTEAFF. In DNA, the CDR3 is TGCAGCGTTGCTAGACATACGAACACTGAAGCTTTCTTT.